Listed below are T cell receptor beta chains from one sample, sequenced in a study of brain metastases from non-small cell lung cancer. Profiled with immunoSEQ multiplex PCR; TCRdb holds only in-frame clones, not every one. Here the sample spans 1,400 to 1,500 clones, approximately 84% being singletons. The sequencing input was tumor-adjacent normal tissue. The receptors were sampled from a donor over 35 with non-small cell lung cancer. CDR3s include the opening cysteine and the closing phenylalanine or tryptophan. The D gene is left open where the match is weak. Size values are once, few and many counts, or a class for expanded clones, and some rows have none.

CDR3 protein	CDR3 DNA	clone size	V gene	J gene	D gene
CASSLYRGNQPQHF	TGTGCCAGCAGTTTATACAGGGGCAATCAGCCCCAGCATTTT	few	TRBV28	TRBJ1-5	.
CASSPSSETQYF	TGTGCCAGCAGCCCTTCTTCCGAGACCCAGTACTTC	.	TRBV7-9	TRBJ2-5	.
CASSQAGGPNSYNEQFF	TGCGCCAGCAGCCAAGCGGGAGGGCCTAACTCTTACAATGAGCAGTTCTTC	.	TRBV4-1	TRBJ2-1	TRBD2
CASLRDTRSNQPQHF	TGTGCCAGTTTGCGGGACACCCGTAGCAATCAGCCCCAGCATTTT	once	TRBV19	TRBJ1-5	.
CASSVGPGRVSYNEQFF	TGTGCCAGCAGCGTAGGTCCCGGGAGGGTGTCCTACAATGAGCAGTTCTTC	.	TRBV9	TRBJ2-1	TRBD2
CASSMGSSVDEQFF	TGTGCCAGTAGTATGGGAAGCTCGGTTGATGAGCAGTTCTTC	.	TRBV19	TRBJ2-1	.
CASSRGPENIQYF	TGTGCCAGCAGTCGCGGGCCGGAAAACATTCAGTACTTC	.	TRBV28	TRBJ2-4	.
CASSPWEKPNYGYTF	TGTGCCAGCAGCCCTTGGGAGAAGCCTAACTATGGCTACACCTTC	.	TRBV9	TRBJ1-2	.
CSVEGWDRGFYEQYF	TGCAGCGTTGAAGGGTGGGACAGAGGCTTCTACGAGCAGTACTTC	.	TRBV29-1	TRBJ2-7	TRBD1
CASSPSGQGAAGNTIYF	TGTGCCAGCTCACCATCGGGACAGGGGGCAGCTGGAAACACCATATATTTT	.	TRBV18	TRBJ1-3	TRBD1
CASSQERTSYNEQFF	TGCGCCAGCAGCCAAGAGAGGACCTCCTACAATGAGCAGTTCTTC	.	TRBV4-1	TRBJ2-1	.
CAHRVAGANVLTF	TGTGCACATAGGGTAGCGGGGGCCAACGTCCTGACTTTC	.	TRBV30	TRBJ2-6	.
CATSRGRAGYNEQFF	TGTGCCACCTCCCGCGGCAGAGCAGGGTACAATGAGCAGTTCTTC	.	TRBV27	TRBJ2-1	.
CASSLRSQPGLAGVAGGELFF	TGTGCCAGCAGCTTAAGGTCTCAACCGGGACTAGCGGGAGTAGCTGGCGGGGAGCTGTTTTTT	.	TRBV7-8	TRBJ2-2	TRBD2
CASSLDTSQQYF	TGTGCCAGCAGCCTTGACACCTCCCAGCAGTACTTC	once	TRBV2	TRBJ2-7	.
CASSLGWSYEQYF	TGTGCCAGCAGCTTGGGTTGGAGCTACGAGCAGTACTTC	.	TRBV5-5	TRBJ2-7	.
CASSLVSGTSSGNTIYF	TGTGCCAGCTCACTGGTTTCGGGCACGAGCTCTGGAAACACCATATATTTT	.	TRBV18	TRBJ1-3	.
CASRTGYGYTF	TGTGCCAGCAGGACAGGGTATGGCTACACCTTC	.	TRBV6-5	TRBJ1-2	TRBD1
CASRRSGTGGSDTQYF	TGTGCCAGCAGGCGGTCCGGGACAGGGGGCTCGGATACGCAGTATTTT	.	TRBV27	TRBJ2-3	TRBD1
CASTGQGHTGELFF	TGTGCCAGCACCGGACAGGGACACACCGGGGAGCTGTTTTTT	.	TRBV28	TRBJ2-2	TRBD1
CSVPVAGTGELFF	TGCAGCGTCCCCGTCGCGGGAACCGGGGAGCTGTTTTTT	few	TRBV29-1	TRBJ2-2	.
CASSSVPGGWGTYEQYF	TGTGCCAGCAGCTCAGTCCCAGGTGGCTGGGGAACCTACGAGCAGTACTTC	.	TRBV3-1/TRBV3-2	TRBJ2-7	.
CASSFSDRGRMGEKLFF	TGTGCCAGCAGCTTTTCAGACAGGGGGCGCATGGGTGAAAAACTGTTTTTT	.	TRBV7-9	TRBJ1-4	TRBD1
CASSRAAGELFF	TGTGCCAGCAGTCGAGCGGCCGGGGAGCTGTTTTTT	.	TRBV6-6	TRBJ2-2	.
CASTKGSQETQYF	TGTGCCAGCACCAAGGGGAGTCAAGAGACCCAGTACTTC	.	TRBV28	TRBJ2-5	.
CASSLAQGSGSYEQYF	TGTGCCAGCAGCTTGGCCCAGGGAAGCGGGAGCTACGAGCAGTACTTC	.	TRBV5-4	TRBJ2-7	TRBD2
CASSVDPGGPRYEQYF	TGTGCCAGCAGCGTAGACCCAGGAGGCCCCCGTTACGAGCAGTACTTC	.	TRBV9	TRBJ2-7	.
CATGGQPLYEQYF	TGTGCCACGGGGGGGCAGCCGCTCTACGAGCAGTACTTC	.	TRBV6-5	TRBJ2-7	TRBD2
CASGGGTALNTEAFF	TGTGCCTCGGGAGGGGGGACAGCTTTGAACACTGAAGCTTTCTTT	.	TRBV6-5	TRBJ1-1	TRBD1
CAIQRGGGVGGRTDTQYF	TGTGCCATTCAGAGAGGCGGGGGAGTGGGGGGGCGCACAGATACGCAGTATTTT	.	TRBV10-3	TRBJ2-3	.
CACDHFGGLGGYEQYF	TGTGCCTGCGATCATTTCGGGGGATTAGGTGGTTACGAGCAGTACTTC	.	TRBV30	TRBJ2-7	.
CARSLTGRFSGANVLTF	TGTGCCAGAAGCCTGACCGGCCGCTTCTCTGGGGCCAACGTCCTGACTTTC	.	TRBV5-3	TRBJ2-6	.
CASSPRRAGEETQYF	TGTGCCAGCAGCCCTCGCAGGGCGGGAGAGGAGACCCAGTACTTC	.	TRBV3-1/TRBV3-2	TRBJ2-5	TRBD2
CSVELFAGYTF	TGCAGCGTTGAGCTTTTCGCAGGCTACACCTTC	.	TRBV29-1	TRBJ1-2	.
CASSLARDPNELFF	TGTGCCAGCAGCTTAGCAAGGGACCCCAACGAGCTGTTTTTT	.	TRBV7-6	TRBJ2-2	.
CASSATSGVAHEQYF	TGTGCCAGCAGCGCTACTAGCGGAGTTGCCCACGAGCAGTACTTC	.	TRBV9	TRBJ2-7	TRBD2
CASSFRTGGQGNTIYF	TGTGCCAGCAGCTTCAGAACAGGGGGCCAAGGAAACACCATATATTTT	.	TRBV7-2	TRBJ1-3	TRBD1
CASSPPGKVETQYF	TGTGCCAGCTCACCACCAGGGAAGGTGGAGACCCAGTACTTC	.	TRBV18	TRBJ2-5	.
CASSQDSGTYEQYF	TGTGCCAGCAGCCAGGACAGTGGGACCTACGAGCAGTACTTC	.	TRBV5-4	TRBJ2-7	.
CASSDTPQAPFYGYTF	TGTGCCAGCAGTGATACCCCACAGGCCCCTTTCTATGGCTACACCTTC	large	TRBV6-4	TRBJ1-2	.
CASSPITTGELFF	TGTGCCAGCAGCCCAATCACCACCGGGGAGCTGTTTTTT	.	TRBV7-3	TRBJ2-2	.
CASSQEGRNSGNTIYF	TGTGCCAGCAGCCAAGAAGGGCGGAACTCTGGAAACACCATATATTTT	.	TRBV4-2	TRBJ1-3	.
CASNPGSSYNEQFF	TGTGCCAGCAACCCGGGGAGCTCCTACAATGAGCAGTTCTTC	.	TRBV28	TRBJ2-1	.
CATSDLTSGRQFF	TGTGCCACCAGTGATCTAACTAGCGGAAGACAGTTCTTC	.	TRBV24-1	TRBJ2-1	TRBD2
CASSLRADSSEAFF	TGTGCCAGCAGTTTGAGAGCCGATTCTAGTGAAGCTTTCTTT	.	TRBV27	TRBJ1-1	.
CASSQDRAEGGTQYF	TGTGCCAGCAGCCAAGATCGAGCGGAGGGGGGGACCCAGTACTTC	.	TRBV4-2	TRBJ2-5	.